The sequence of this T cell receptor beta chain was determined in a study of cytomegalovirus exposure and HLA in healthy donors (dated by TCRdb to 2017 to 2019). Some background on the complete study: In an earlier analysis of 550 to 750 of the donors, 250 to 350 Gb of sequence data and 100 million or so unique TCR beta sequences from 150 million to 200 million T cells were reported. Approximately 310 gigabases of sequencing data and tens of millions of unique TCR sequences were included in an early release covering several hundred HLA-typed donors. Of the roughly 400 genotyped donors, less than 90% were placed in the genetic ancestry cluster associated with self-reported Caucasian donors. The aim of the study was to test whether cataloging public T cell receptors could identify signatures of past pathogen exposure. Using immunosequencing, the study profiled T cell repertoires from roughly 650 subjects and related those repertoires to cytomegalovirus serostatus. A separate validation cohort of about 110 different subjects was used in addition to the roughly 620-subject first cohort. To predict cytomegalovirus infection status, the study brought together high-throughput TCR immunosequencing, statistical association of individual TCRs with disease status, and machine learning. In a later analysis, previously published TCR beta repertoires from 550 to 700 donors were re-analyzed and high-resolution HLA genotyping was added so that TCR occurrence patterns could be studied. Rather than drawing on any new phenotypic data, the later analysis identified candidate immune exposures from TCR beta sequences and the way those sequences occurred across donors. In an earlier analysis of roughly 600 of the donors, high-throughput TCR beta sequencing was used to judge whether each TCR beta V gene segment behaved as functional or pseudogenic. Donor age, sex, ethnicity and CMV serostatus were collected together with the repertoire data. In a later genetic analysis, genome-wide SNP genotypes for about 65% of the 666 donors were used, and that subset was treated as a discovery cohort. Every discovery cohort repertoire had been produced on one sequencing platform. HLA typing included class I and class II loci at four-digit resolution. Typing coverage differed by locus: A, B, C, DRB1 and DQB1 were typed in about 629-630 donors, DQA1 in 500 to 550, DPA1 in some 570, and DPB1 in around 490. Roughly 5 DR-DQ haplotypes were handled as single units for association and clustering, since linkage in the cohort was strong. Among some 410 genotyped donors of the cohort, an average of roughly 230,000 unique TCR beta nucleotide sequences was sequenced per donor, of which 15% to 20% were non-productive. Here is what the overall study found, with its caveats: In an earlier analysis of roughly 560 of the donors, most TCR beta V segments were observed in productive rearrangements about 87% or about 30% of the time, broadly matching IMGT annotations. In vitro tests confirmed that a few of the cytomegalovirus-associated TCR beta chains recognize cytomegalovirus antigens. In a later genetic analysis, a missense DCLRE1C variant was associated with V-gene and J-gene trimming of TCR beta chains, and the association was replicated in an independent cohort. Several of the top co-occurrence clusters appeared to be linked to parvovirus B19, influenza, CMV and Epstein-Barr virus, according to a later analysis. Correlated functional status among segregating V segments might be attributable to linkage disequilibrium, but an unknown experimental factor could not be ruled out. The presence/absence analyses assumed that sequencing depth was roughly uniform across donors, and that assumption may not be true. Most CMV-associated TCR beta chains appeared to be HLA-restricted in a later analysis, and the HLA associations seemed to be driven largely by CMV exposure. Because the 87-base-pair reads could not distinguish some IMGT-functional V segments, including TRBV6-2 and TRBV6-3, those segments were excluded. In a later analysis, TCR association rates were found to vary across HLA loci, with the most associated TCRs seen for DRB1 alleles and the fewest for HLA-C alleles. The authors suggested that the approach could potentially be generalized to other disease states and immunological phenotypes. In both the original and validation cohorts, the classifier was reported to diagnose cytomegalovirus status with high specificity and sensitivity. HLA typing was unavailable for some donors at each locus, so association tests used only the typed subset. A cluster of highly shared sequence variants was judged likely to be a technical artifact of the sequencing pipeline. While some public TCRs were present in many individuals, most TCR sequences turned up only very rarely across donors. This cohort had only TCR beta chains sequenced, and the lack of alpha or paired-chain data limited which features could be detected. The study listed approximately 160 TCR beta chains as associated with cytomegalovirus. A later analysis associated approximately 17,000 TCR beta sequences with specific HLA alleles at a false discovery rate of 0.05. When HLA alleles, especially DR and DQ, strongly co-occurred, TCR associations were difficult to assign to individual alleles. Because counts were too low, 15 or so rarely observed V segments, including chromosome 9 orphons, were excluded from the earlier analysis of around 640 of the donors. For the cohort, immune exposure information was limited to CMV serostatus. A later genetic analysis reported fewer N-insertions in productive TCRs among donors in an Asian-associated ancestry cluster than the roughly 700-donor mean. A later analysis found that HLA-associated TCR beta chains were more clonally expanded and had lower generation probabilities than equally common non-associated chains. A further reported finding was that TCR beta sequences accurately predicted the HLA-A and HLA-B alleles for most subjects in the first cohort.

This clone turned up a few times. The target of this receptor is not known. No base quality information exists; no much larger clone differs at one position. The cohort was made up of 650 to 700 healthy bone marrow donors. At the time of sampling, every cohort member was nominally healthy, though immune exposures that went unrecorded were likely present. The donor tested CMV seronegative, placing the donor among the 300 to 450 seronegative members of the cohort. Every donor gave a peripheral blood sample, and the peripheral blood mononuclear cells from that sample were used for TCR beta sequencing. The Qiagen DNeasy Blood Extraction Kit was used to extract genomic DNA from the blood cell samples. Taken from the germline V gene, the CDR1 and CDR2 loops are SGHRS and YFSETQ. The CDR3 has 19 amino acids, counting the end cysteine and phenylalanine. The entry retains the CDR3 DNA only, 57 bases that are in frame from base 1. V and J are trimmed by 1 base and 5 bases, and the gene matches miss 14 bases of the junction.

The library was built by means of the immunoSEQ multiplex PCR assay. For the multiplex PCR, a mixture combining 60 forward primers for TCR Vbeta segments and 13 reverse primers for TCR Jbeta segments was used. Amplification of the CDR3 region of rearranged TCR beta genes was performed with a multiplex PCR assay on genomic DNA. On the Illumina HiSeq System, the amplified TCR beta libraries were sequenced as 87-base-pair reads. On the authors' methods: In a later analysis, some 80 million unique TCR beta chains were counted across the approximately 640 repertoires, and roughly 9.9 million of these chains were shared by at least two donors. A nearest-neighbor algorithm error-corrected the raw reads and collapsed the reads into unique sequences, merging closely related sequences to remove PCR and sequencing errors. Alignment of CDR3 sequences to IMGT reference sequences was used to assign V, D and J gene segments. Each retained sequence needed at least a six-nucleotide match to both a V gene segment and a J gene segment. A rearrangement counted as productive if the CDR3 had no stop codons and remained in frame with V and J, and every other rearrangement counted as non-productive. CDR3 was defined according to IMGT convention as the region running from the second conserved V-encoded cysteine to the conserved J-encoded phenylalanine. Sequences without an unambiguous match to a single V gene segment were excluded from the earlier analysis of several hundred of the donors. An earlier analysis of a few hundred of the donors classified V segments as functional when productive rearrangements were above 56.7% and as segregating when the standard deviation between donors was above 5%. To diagnose cytomegalovirus status from the catalog of TCR beta chain sequences, a statistical classification framework was built. In a later analysis, V and J genes were assigned by comparing TCR nucleotide sequences against IMGT/GENE-DB human TR gene sequences. In a later analysis, CDR3 sequences and most-parsimonious VDJ recombination scenarios were assigned using the TCRdist pipeline. In a later analysis, each TCR beta chain was defined by its CDR3 amino acid sequence together with its V-gene family, and reads lacking a unique V-gene family were excluded. In a later analysis, fewer than 650 highly shared, low-generation-probability nucleotide sequences were removed to address suspected cross-contamination and a sequencing artifact. In a later analysis, a clonal expansion index for each public chain was calculated from normalized within-repertoire ranks of inferred template counts. In a later analysis, generation probabilities were computed using a VDJ recombination model fitted to out-of-frame rearrangements, and the results were checked against IGoR. In a later analysis, TCR-TCR, TCR-HLA and TCR-CMV co-occurrence was scored with hypergeometric tests, and a repertoire-size bias correction was applied to TCR pairs. In a later analysis, false discovery rates were estimated by permuting HLA or CMV assignments 20 times. A later analysis grouped co-occurring TCRs with DBSCAN, adding TCRdist sequence similarity when clustering within HLA-allele-positive subsets. Co-occurrence clustering excluded repertoires with fewer than 30,000 or more than 120,000 public chains, plus five with anomalous nucleotide sharing. This is the immuneACCESS table as TCRdb keeps it, with only in-frame sequences that have V and J called. A part of the clones is gone; compared with another copy, unresolved V genes explain less than half, and the rest is unexplained. That table is the source of V, J and clone size, and D and trimming were worked out from the DNA. The sample data list hundreds of thousands of clones, and 65% to 85% of these were observed just once. The ten largest clones take up 2% to 2.5% of the sample.

This sequence uses TRBV5-1 and TRBJ2-1; TRBD2 aligns with 11 central bases. Sample: PBMCs. The TCR originated in a female donor in good health and CMV-seronegative. In nucleotide form, the sequence is TGCGCCAGCAGCTTGTTACTAGCGGGAGAGGGACTACTTGACAATGAGCAGTTCTTC. Its coded protein is CASSLLLAGEGLLDNEQFF.